This TCR beta chain was recovered during a study of CD8 T cells in Susac syndrome. Reverse transcription of about 0.45 to 1 ug RNA was carried out with random hexamers. One entry per CDR3 protein, called by TCRdb with MiXCR from the immunoSEQ multiplex PCR reads. The sample yields about 110,000 distinct CDR3 sequences, 96% seen once. The source of this sequence is a human donor in good health. What was sequenced was CD4+ T cells from PBMCs.

DNA of the CDR3: TGCGCCAGCAGCGGGACAGGGCAGGATTCTGAAAAACTGTTTTTT. Translation gives CASSGTGQDSEKLFF. This chain joins TRBV5-1 and TRBJ1-4, with 9 nucleotides matching TRBD1. Per the germline V gene, CDR1 is SGHRS and CDR2 is YFSETQ. The CDR3 is 15 residues long. The V gene end was trimmed by 4 bases and the J gene end by 7 bases; junction bases not matched to a gene: 8.